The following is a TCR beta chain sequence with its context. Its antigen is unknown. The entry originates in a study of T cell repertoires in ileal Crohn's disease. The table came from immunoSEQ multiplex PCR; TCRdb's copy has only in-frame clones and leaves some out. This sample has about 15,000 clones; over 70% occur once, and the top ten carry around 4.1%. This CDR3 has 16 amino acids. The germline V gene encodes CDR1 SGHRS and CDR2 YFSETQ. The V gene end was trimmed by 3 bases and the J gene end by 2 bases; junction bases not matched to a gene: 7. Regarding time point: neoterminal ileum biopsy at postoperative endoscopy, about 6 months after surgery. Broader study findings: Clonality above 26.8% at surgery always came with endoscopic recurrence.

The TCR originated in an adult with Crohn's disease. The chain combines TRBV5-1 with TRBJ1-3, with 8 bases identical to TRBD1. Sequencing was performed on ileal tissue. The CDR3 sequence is CASSSTQGATGNTIYF. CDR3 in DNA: TGCGCCAGCAGCTCGACCCAGGGGGCGACTGGAAACACCATATATTTT.